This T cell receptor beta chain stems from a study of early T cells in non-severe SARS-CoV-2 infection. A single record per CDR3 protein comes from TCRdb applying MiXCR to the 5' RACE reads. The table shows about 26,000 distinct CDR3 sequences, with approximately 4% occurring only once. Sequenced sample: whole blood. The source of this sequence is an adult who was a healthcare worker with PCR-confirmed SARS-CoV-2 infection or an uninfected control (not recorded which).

The CDR3 region is CARRVEEQETQYF. CDR3 DNA: TGTGCCAGGAGGGTTGAGGAGCAAGAGACCCAGTACTTC. This sequence joins TRBV12-3 or TRBV12-4 and TRBJ2-5, with D possibly being TRBD2 (5 bases). Deletions cut 9 bases from V and 2 bases from J, with 13 bases between. This CDR3 comprises 13 residues.